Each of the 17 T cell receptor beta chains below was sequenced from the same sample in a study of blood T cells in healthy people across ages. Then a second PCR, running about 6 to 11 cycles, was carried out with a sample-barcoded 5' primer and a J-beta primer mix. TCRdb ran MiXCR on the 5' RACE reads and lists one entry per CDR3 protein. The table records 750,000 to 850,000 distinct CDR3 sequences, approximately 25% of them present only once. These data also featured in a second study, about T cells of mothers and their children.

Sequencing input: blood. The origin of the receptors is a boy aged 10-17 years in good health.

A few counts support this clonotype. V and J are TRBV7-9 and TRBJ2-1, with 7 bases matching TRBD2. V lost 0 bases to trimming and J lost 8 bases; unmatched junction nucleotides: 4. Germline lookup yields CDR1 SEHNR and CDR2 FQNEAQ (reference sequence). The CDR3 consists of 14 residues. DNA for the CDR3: TGTGCCAGCAGCTTAGCGCAGACTAGCCATGAGCAGTTCTTC. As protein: CASSLAQTSHEQFF.

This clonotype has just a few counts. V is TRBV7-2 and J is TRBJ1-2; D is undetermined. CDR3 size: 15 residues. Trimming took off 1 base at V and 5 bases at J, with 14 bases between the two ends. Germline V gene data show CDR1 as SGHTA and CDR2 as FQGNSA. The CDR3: CASSLVADSPYGYTF. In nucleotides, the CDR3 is TGTGCCAGCAGCTTAGTGGCAGATTCCCCTTATGGCTACACCTTC.

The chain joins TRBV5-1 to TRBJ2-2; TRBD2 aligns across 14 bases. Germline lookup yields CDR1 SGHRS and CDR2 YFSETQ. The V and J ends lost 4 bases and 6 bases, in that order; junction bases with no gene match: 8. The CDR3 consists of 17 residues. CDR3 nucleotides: TGCGCCAGCAGCCTCAGACTAGCGGGAGGGCCTGCCGGGGAGCTGTTTTTT. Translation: CASSLRLAGGPAGELFF.

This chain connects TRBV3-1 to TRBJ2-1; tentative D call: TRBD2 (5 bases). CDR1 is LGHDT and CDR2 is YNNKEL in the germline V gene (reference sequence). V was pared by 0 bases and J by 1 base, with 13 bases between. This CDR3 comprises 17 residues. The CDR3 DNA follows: TGTGCCAGCAGCCAAGAAACATGGGCGGGTTCCTACAATGAGCAGTTCTTC. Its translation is CASSQETWAGSYNEQFF.

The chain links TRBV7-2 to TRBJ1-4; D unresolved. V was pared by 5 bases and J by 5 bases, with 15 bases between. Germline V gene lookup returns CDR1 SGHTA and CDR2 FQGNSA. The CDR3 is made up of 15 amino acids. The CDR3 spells CASSKRAAQNEKLFF. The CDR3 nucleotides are TGTGCCAGCAGCAAACGCGCGGCACAAAATGAAAAACTGTTTTTT.

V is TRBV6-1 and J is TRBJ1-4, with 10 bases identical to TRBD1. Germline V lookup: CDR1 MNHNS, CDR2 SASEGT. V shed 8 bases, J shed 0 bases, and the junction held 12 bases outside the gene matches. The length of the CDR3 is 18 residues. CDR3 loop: CASPESGTGVSTNEKLFF. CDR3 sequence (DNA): TGTGCCAGCCCCGAATCCGGGACAGGGGTGTCAACTAATGAAAAACTGTTTTTT.

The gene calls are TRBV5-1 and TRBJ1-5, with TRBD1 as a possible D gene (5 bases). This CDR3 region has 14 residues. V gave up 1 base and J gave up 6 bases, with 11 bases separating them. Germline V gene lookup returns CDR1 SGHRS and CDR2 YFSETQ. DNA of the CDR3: TGCGCCAGCAGCTTGTTGGGGGGATCTCAGCCCCAGCATTTT. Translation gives CASSLLGGSQPQHF.

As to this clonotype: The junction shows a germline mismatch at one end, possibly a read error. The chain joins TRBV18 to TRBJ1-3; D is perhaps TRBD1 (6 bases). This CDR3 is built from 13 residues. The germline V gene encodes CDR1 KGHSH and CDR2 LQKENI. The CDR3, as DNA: TGTGCCAGCTCACTGGACAGTCCCAACACCATATACTTT. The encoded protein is CASSLDSPNTIYF.

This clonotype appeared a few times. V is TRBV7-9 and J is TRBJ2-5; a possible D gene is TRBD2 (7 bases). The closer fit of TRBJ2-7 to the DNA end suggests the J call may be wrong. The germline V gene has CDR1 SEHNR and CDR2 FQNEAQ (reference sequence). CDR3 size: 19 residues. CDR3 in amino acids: CASSLGEAWGGVLFYEQYF. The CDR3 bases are TGTGCCAGCAGCTTAGGAGAGGCATGGGGGGGCGTGTTATTTTACGAGCAGTACTTC.

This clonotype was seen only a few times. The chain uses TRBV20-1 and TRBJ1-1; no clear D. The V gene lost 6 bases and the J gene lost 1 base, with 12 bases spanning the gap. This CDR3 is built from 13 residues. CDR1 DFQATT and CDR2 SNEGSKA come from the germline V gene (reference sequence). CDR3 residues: CSAWYGRNTEAFF. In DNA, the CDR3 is TGCAGTGCCTGGTACGGAAGGAACACTGAAGCTTTCTTT.

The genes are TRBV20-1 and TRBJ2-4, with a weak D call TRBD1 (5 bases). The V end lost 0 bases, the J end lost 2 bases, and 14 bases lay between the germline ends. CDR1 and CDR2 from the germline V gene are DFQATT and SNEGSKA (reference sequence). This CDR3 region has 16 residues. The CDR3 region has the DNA TGCAGTGCTAGAGAACCAGCCAGGGCCCCCAAAAACATTCAGTACTTC. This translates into CSAREPARAPKNIQYF.

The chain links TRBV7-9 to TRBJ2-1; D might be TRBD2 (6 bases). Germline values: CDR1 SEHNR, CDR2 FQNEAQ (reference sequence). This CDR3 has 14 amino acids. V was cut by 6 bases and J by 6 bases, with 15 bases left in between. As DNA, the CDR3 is TGTGCCAGCAGTACCAAACTAGCTACCAATGAGCAGTTCTTC. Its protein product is CASSTKLATNEQFF.

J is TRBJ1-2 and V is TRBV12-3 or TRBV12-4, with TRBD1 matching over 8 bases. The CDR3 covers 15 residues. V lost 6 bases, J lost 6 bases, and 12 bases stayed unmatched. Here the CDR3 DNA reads TGTGCCAGCAGAGGCCGGACAGGGAAACAGAATGGCTACACCTTC. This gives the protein CASRGRTGKQNGYTF.

This CDR3 reads CAEEMNTEAFF. As DNA, the CDR3 is TGTGCAGAAGAAATGAACACTGAAGCTTTCTTT. The chain links TRBV7-9 to TRBJ1-1; D call uncertain. CDR1 is SEHNR, CDR2 FQNEAQ, per germline (reference sequence). CDR3 size: 11 residues.

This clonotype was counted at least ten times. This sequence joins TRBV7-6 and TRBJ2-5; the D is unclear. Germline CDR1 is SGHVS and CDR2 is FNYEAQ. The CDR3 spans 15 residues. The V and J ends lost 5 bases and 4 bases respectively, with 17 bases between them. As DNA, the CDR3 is TGTGCCAGCAGCCCCACTCCGTCGGGCGGAGAGACCCAGTACTTC. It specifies CASSPTPSGGETQYF.

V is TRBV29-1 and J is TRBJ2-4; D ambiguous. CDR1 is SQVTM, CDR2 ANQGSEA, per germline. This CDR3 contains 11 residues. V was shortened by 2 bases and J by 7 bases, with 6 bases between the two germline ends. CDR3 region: CSVENGNIQYF. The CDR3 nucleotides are TGCAGCGTTGAAAATGGGAACATTCAGTACTTC. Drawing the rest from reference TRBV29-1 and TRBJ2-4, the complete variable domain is SAVISQKPSRDICQRGTSLTIQCQVDSQVTMMFWYRQQPGQSLTLIATANQGSEATYESGFVIDKFPISRPNLTFSTLTVSNMSPEDSSIYLCSVENGNIQYFGAGTRLSVL.

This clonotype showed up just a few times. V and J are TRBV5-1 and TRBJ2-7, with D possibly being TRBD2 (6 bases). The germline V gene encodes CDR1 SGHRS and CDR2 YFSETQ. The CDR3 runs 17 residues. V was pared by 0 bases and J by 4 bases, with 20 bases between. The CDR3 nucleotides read TGCGCCAGCAGCTTGGCGGGAGACTCGATAGGTTATTACGAGCAGTACTTC. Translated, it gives CASSLAGDSIGYYEQYF.